This TCR beta chain appears in the sequencing data of a study of identical twins. Overall study results and limits: Twin-shared out-of-frame alpha sequences were enriched for low generation probability. In zero-insertion analyses, partial confounding could arise from invariant MAIT and iNKT cells.

As regards this clonotype: Its target is not known.

All donors comprised healthy Caucasians. A single record per CDR3 protein comes from TCRdb applying MiXCR to the 5' RACE reads. There are 400,000 to 550,000 distinct CDR3 sequences in the sample; approximately 15% occur only once, and approximately 0.9% lies in the top ten. Germline V gene data show CDR1 as SEHNR and CDR2 as FQNEAQ (reference sequence). The V end lost 5 bases, the J end lost 5 bases, and 15 bases lay between the germline ends. This CDR3 region has 14 residues. A further study also used this sample, focusing on yellow fever vaccine responses in identical twins. That report adds: On the reported evidence, twins' vaccine T cell responses seemed partly convergent and partly personalized.

The TCR sequence derives from a woman younger than 35 in good health. V and J are TRBV7-9 and TRBJ1-1; D is unclear. Sequencing input: CD4+ T cells sorted from blood. This CDR3 reads CASSRGLSGTEAFF. The CDR3 DNA is TGTGCCAGCAGCCGGGGATTGTCCGGGACTGAAGCTTTCTTT.